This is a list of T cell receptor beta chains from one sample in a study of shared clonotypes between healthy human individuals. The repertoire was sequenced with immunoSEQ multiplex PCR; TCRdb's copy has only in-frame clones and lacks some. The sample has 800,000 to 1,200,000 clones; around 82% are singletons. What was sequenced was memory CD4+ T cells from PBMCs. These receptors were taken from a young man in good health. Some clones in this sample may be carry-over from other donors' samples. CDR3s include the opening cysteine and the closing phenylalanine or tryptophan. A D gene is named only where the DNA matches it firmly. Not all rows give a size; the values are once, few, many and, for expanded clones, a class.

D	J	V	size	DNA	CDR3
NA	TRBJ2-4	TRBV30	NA	TGTGCCTGGAGTGTAGGGGGGGAACTAGCCAAAAACATTCAGTACTTC	CAWSVGGELAKNIQYF
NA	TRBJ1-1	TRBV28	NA	TGTGCCAGCAGTTTAAGCGGGAGTAGCCCTGAAGCTTTCTTT	CASSLSGSSPEAFF
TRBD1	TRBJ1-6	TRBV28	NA	TGTGCCAGCAGTGACAGGGATTCACCCCTCCACTTT	CASSDRDSPLHF
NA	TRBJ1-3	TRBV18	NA	TGTGCCAGCTCACCACGGGCAGACTCTGGAAACACCATATATTTT	CASSPRADSGNTIYF
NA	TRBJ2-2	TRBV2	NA	TGTGCCAGCAGGGACGGACAGAGTAGGAACACCGGGGAGCTGTTTTTT	CASRDGQSRNTGELFF
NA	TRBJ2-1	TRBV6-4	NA	TGTGCCAGCAGGACTACCGCCTACAATGAGCAGTTCTTC	CASRTTAYNEQFF
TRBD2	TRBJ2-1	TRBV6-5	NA	TGTGCCAGCAGGGAGCGGGAGGGCCGGAATGAGCAGTTCTTC	CASREREGRNEQFF
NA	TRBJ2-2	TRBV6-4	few	TGTGCCAGCAGTGAAGACGGTAACACCGGGGAGCTGTTTTTT	CASSEDGNTGELFF
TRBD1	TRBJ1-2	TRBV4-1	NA	TGCGCCAGCAGCCCGGCTCCGGGACAGCTCGTCTTGGGCTACACCTTC	CASSPAPGQLVLGYTF
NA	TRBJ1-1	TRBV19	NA	TGTGCCAGTAGGGTCAGTCACATGAACACTGAAGCTTTCTTT	CASRVSHMNTEAFF
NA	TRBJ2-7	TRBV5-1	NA	TGCGCCAGCAGCTGGGCCGGGGCACTCGGCGAGCAGTACTTC	CASSWAGALGEQYF
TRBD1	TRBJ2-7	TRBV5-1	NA	TGCGCCAGCAGCCACGGACAGGGCAACTACGAGCAGTACTTC	CASSHGQGNYEQYF
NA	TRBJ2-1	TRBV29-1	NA	TGCAGCGCCGGAGGGCTATCGATCTACAATGAGCAGTTCTTC	CSAGGLSIYNEQFF
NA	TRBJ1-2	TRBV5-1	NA	TGCGCCAGCAGCATCCGGGACAATCTATATGGCTACACCTTC	CASSIRDNLYGYTF
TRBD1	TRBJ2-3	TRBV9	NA	TGTGCCAGCAGCGTGGGGACAGGAGGCACAGATACGCAGTATTTT	CASSVGTGGTDTQYF
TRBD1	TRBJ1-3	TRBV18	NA	TGTGCCAGCTCACCCGCGGGACAGGGCCTACAACACTCTGGAAACACCATATATTTT	CASSPAGQGLQHSGNTIYF
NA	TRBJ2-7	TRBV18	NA	TGTGCCAGCTCACGATCCGGGACGCCCTACGAGCAGTACTTC	CASSRSGTPYEQYF
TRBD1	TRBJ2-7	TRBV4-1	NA	TGCGCCAGCAGCCGGGAGCCGGACAGGCCAACCTACGAGCAGTACTTC	CASSREPDRPTYEQYF
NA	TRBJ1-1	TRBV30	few	TGTGCCTGGAGTGCCCGGGGACTAGGGGATCGGGACACTGAAGCTTTCTTT	CAWSARGLGDRDTEAFF
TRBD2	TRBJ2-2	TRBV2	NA	TGTGCCAGCAACAAAGCGGGAGACGTGGGTGGCGGGGAGCTGTTTTTT	CASNKAGDVGGGELFF
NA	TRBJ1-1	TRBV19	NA	TGTGCCAGCCGCCGGGTCGGGGGGGCGCCGAACACTGAAGCTTTCTTT	CASRRVGGAPNTEAFF
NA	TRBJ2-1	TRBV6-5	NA	TGTGCCAGCAGTGACGGGACTCTTTACAATGAGCAGTTCTTC	CASSDGTLYNEQFF
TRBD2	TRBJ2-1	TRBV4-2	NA	TGTGCCAGCAACTATCGTAGCGGGACCATCTACAATGAGCAGTTCTTC	CASNYRSGTIYNEQFF
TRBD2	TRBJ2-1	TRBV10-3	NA	TGTGCCATCAGTGAGTCGACGGGAGGCAATGAGCAGTTCTTC	CAISESTGGNEQFF
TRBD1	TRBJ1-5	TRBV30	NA	TGTGCCTGGAGTGCCGACAGGGGAGGCCAGCCCCAGCATTTT	CAWSADRGGQPQHF
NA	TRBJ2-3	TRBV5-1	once	TGCGCCAGCAGCTCGGGGGACAGCACAGATACGCAGTATTTT	CASSSGDSTDTQYF
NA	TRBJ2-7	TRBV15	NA	TGTGCCACCAGCAGCCGCGGCTACTCCTACGAGCAGTACTTC	CATSSRGYSYEQYF
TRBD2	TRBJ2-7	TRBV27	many	TGTGCCAGCAGTTCCTATTGGGAGGGCCAGGGCCGCTCCTACGAGCAGTACTTC	CASSSYWEGQGRSYEQYF
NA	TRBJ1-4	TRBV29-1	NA	TGCAGCGTTGAACTAAGGGGGGGTGAAAAACTGTTTTTT	CSVELRGGEKLFF
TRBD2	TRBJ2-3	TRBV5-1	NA	TGCGCCAGCACCCCCTGGGGTAGCGGGATTAACACAGATACGCAGTATTTT	CASTPWGSGINTDTQYF
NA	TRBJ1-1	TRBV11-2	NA	TGTGCCAGCAGCTCGAATTGGATGAACACTGAAGCTTTCTTT	CASSSNWMNTEAFF
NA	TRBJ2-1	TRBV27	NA	TGTGCCAGCAGTCTGGCGCGCTCCTACAATGAGCAGTTCTTC	CASSLARSYNEQFF
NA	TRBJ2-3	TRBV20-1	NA	TGCAGTGCGCCGACTGGGGATACGCAGTATTTT	CSAPTGDTQYF
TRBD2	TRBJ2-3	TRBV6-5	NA	TGTGCCAGCAGTTCTAGGACTAGCGGGAGTGTGGATACGCAGTATTTT	CASSSRTSGSVDTQYF
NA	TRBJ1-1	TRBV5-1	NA	TGCGCCAGCAGCTTGGGTGGGGGTCGGACTGAAGCTTTCTTT	CASSLGGGRTEAFF
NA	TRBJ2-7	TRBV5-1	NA	TGTGCCAGCAGCTTGGGATTAAGGACGGACTCGAGGGAGCAGTACTTC	CASSLGLRTDSREQYF
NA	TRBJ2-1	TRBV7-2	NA	TGTGCCAGCAGCTTAGCCGCGGGTGAGCAGTTCTTC	CASSLAAGEQFF
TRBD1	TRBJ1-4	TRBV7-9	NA	TGTGCCAGCAGCCCTCGGACAGGGGGTGACGAAAAACTGTTTTTT	CASSPRTGGDEKLFF
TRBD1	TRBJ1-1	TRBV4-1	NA	TGCGCCAGCAGCCGACGGGGACAGGGTGGTAGGAACACTGAAGCTTTCTTT	CASSRRGQGGRNTEAFF
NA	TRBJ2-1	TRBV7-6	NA	TGTGCCAGCAGCTTAAATTGGGGTTTGAATGAGCAGTTCTTC	CASSLNWGLNEQFF
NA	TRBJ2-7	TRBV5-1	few	TGCGCCAGCAGCAAGGACAGCTACGAGCAGTACTTC	CASSKDSYEQYF
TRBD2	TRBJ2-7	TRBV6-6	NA	TGTGCCAGCAGTACTCGGGCTAGCGGAAGCTACGAGCAGTACTTC	CASSTRASGSYEQYF
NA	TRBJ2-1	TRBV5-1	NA	TGCGCCAGCACTATTAGGGGGGCTAGCTACAATGAGCAGTTCTTC	CASTIRGASYNEQFF
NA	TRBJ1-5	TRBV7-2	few	TGTGCCAGCAGCTTACAGGGCAATCAGCCCCAGCATTTT	CASSLQGNQPQHF
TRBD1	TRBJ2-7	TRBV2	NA	TGTGCCACCGGGACAGGGGGGGACGAGCAGTACTTC	CATGTGGDEQYF
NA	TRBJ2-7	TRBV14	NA	TGTGCCAGCAGCCAAGAGCCGGCCGCCTACGAGCAGTACTTC	CASSQEPAAYEQYF
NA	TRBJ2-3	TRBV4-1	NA	TGCGCCAGCAGCCAAGACGACAGAAGCACAGATACGCAGTATTTT	CASSQDDRSTDTQYF
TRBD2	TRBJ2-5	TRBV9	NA	TGTGCCAGCAGCCCTAGTGGGGGGGAAGAGACCCAGTACTTC	CASSPSGGEETQYF
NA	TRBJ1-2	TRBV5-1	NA	TGCGCCAGCAGCCTTTTGGAGCAAAGCTATGGCTACACCTTC	CASSLLEQSYGYTF
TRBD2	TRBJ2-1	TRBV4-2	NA	TGTGCCAGCAGCCTAAATTCAGGGGCGGGAGGGGGCAATGAGCAGTTCTTC	CASSLNSGAGGGNEQFF
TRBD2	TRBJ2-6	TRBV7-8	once	TGTGCCAGCAGCCCACTAGCGGGGGACTCTGGGGCCAACGTCCTGACTTTC	CASSPLAGDSGANVLTF
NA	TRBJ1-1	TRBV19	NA	TGTGCCAGGACACAGAGGACTGAAGCTTTCTTT	CARTQRTEAFF
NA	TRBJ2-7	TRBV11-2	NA	TGTGCCAGCAGAGGAGAGACTCCAGGCTACGAGCAGTACTTC	CASRGETPGYEQYF
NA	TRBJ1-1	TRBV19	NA	TGTGCCAGTAGTATAGGACGCAGGACGACCCTGAGGGCTTTCTTT	CASSIGRRTTLRAFF